This T cell receptor beta chain originates from a study of glioma-infiltrating T cells. Study results and limitations: CDR3 overlap between tissue and blood was very small. Non-neoplastic patients had below-expected tissue-blood divergence, while all gliomas exceeded expectation.

V was clipped by 0 bases and J by 3 bases; unmatched bases: 5. Germline V gene data show CDR1 as SGHDN and CDR2 as FVKESK. The CDR3 consists of 15 residues. The iRepertoire nested amplicon-rescue multiplex PCR amplified TCR alpha and beta CDR3s from RNA. Tissue mRNA or PBMC total RNA, about 90-450 ng, went into one-step reverse transcription and amplification. TCRdb re-derived calls from the multiplex PCR reads in MiXCR, one entry per CDR3 protein. Of around 190,000 distinct CDR3 sequences in the sample, around 30% were seen once. With respect to this clonotype: Its specificity is not known.

This sequence was found in a human donor with low-grade glioma or glioblastoma, undergoing nonglioma brain surgery, or in good health (not recorded which). The chain couples TRBV14 to TRBJ2-7; 7 bases agree with TRBD2. The sequenced material came from glioma tissue, nonneoplastic brain tissue, or PBMCs (not recorded which). The CDR3 reads CASSQDRIAGYEQYF. CDR3 nucleotides: TGTGCCAGCAGCCAAGATAGGATAGCGGGCTACGAGCAGTACTTC.